The 8 T cell receptor beta chains presented below share a single source sample, sequenced in a study of shared clonotypes between healthy human individuals. Repertoires were generated with immunoSEQ multiplex PCR, while TCRdb's copy carries only in-frame clones and drops some. The sample holds 550,000 to 800,000 clones; about 90% are singletons and the top ten take 34%. Sequencing used memory CD8+ T cells from PBMCs. Subset described: CD45RO+ cells pooled with CCR7-negative TemRA cells. The receptor set was obtained from a man aged 18 to 30 in good health. Some clones in this sample may be carry-over from other donors' samples.

This rearrangement joins TRBV7-9 to TRBJ2-3, with D possibly being TRBD1 (6 bases). The germline V and J ends were trimmed by 9 bases and 0 bases, with 13 bases remaining between them. The CDR3 sequence is 14 residues long. Germline V gives CDR1 SEHNR, CDR2 FQNEAQ (reference sequence). Written as DNA, the CDR3 is TGTGCCAGTCGGCGGACAGCTAGCACAGATACGCAGTATTTT. It codes for CASRRTASTDTQYF.

A single count supports this clone. The rearrangement joins TRBV27 to TRBJ2-7; 10 bases fit TRBD2. V gave up 2 bases and J gave up 3 bases; unmatched junction bases: 7. Per the germline V gene, CDR1 is MNHEY and CDR2 is SMNVEV (reference sequence). This CDR3 has 16 amino acids. The CDR3 is CASSLDSGRSHYEQYF. For the CDR3, the DNA is TGTGCCAGCAGTTTAGATAGCGGGAGGTCCCACTACGAGCAGTACTTC.

The chain is built from TRBV6-1 and TRBJ1-1; D is undetermined. V lost 1 base, J lost 7 bases, and 13 bases lay in between. There are 14 residues in the CDR3. Germline V gene data show CDR1 as MNHNS and CDR2 as SASEGT. The DNA of the CDR3 is TGTGCCAGCAGTGAAGGTCTGGGATCGTATGAAGCTTTCTTT. Amino acid sequence: CASSEGLGSYEAFF.

A remark on this clone: A single base separates this from a much larger clone, so it may be a read error. The V and J genes are TRBV7-6 and TRBJ2-3; 10 positions match TRBD2. Trimming removed 5 bases from V and 1 base from J; junction bases left unmatched: 3. The CDR3 sequence is 15 residues long. Germline loops: CDR1 SGHVS, CDR2 FNYEAQ. CDR3 sequence: CASSPGTSGTDTQYF. CDR3 nucleotide sequence: TGTGCCAGCAGCCCCGGGACTAGCGGCACAGATACGCAGTATTTT.

The CDR3, as DNA: TGTGCCAGCAGCGTAGGAGGTAACGGTGATTTAACCGGGGAGCTGTTTTTT. Its translation is CASSVGGNGDLTGELFF. The J gene is TRBJ2-2, the V gene TRBV9; no clear D gene. Germline V CDR1 and CDR2: SGDLS, YYNGEE. This CDR3 is built from 17 residues. V lost 0 bases to trimming and J lost 5 bases, with 17 bases between them.

V gene TRBV7-9 combines with J gene TRBJ1-1; 7 nucleotides align to TRBD1. This CDR3 contains 16 residues. CDR1 is SEHNR and CDR2 is FQNEAQ in the germline V gene (reference sequence). With V trimmed by 6 bases and J by 2 bases, 12 bases remained unmatched. Here the CDR3 DNA reads TGTGCCAGCAGTTCTTTAACGGGACAGAGTAACACTGAAGCTTTCTTT. It specifies CASSSLTGQSNTEAFF. Looking up the rest from reference TRBV7-9 and TRBJ1-1 gives the full variable domain: DTGVSQNPRHKITKRGQNVTFRCDPISEHNRLYWYRQTLGQGPEFLTYFQNEAQLEKSRLLSDRFSAERPKGSFSTLEIQRTEQGDSAMYLCASSSLTGQSNTEAFFGQGTRLTVV.

V and J are TRBV6-6 and TRBJ2-2; no definite D call. The length of the CDR3 is 13 residues. V lost 8 bases and J lost 5, with 12 bases in between. CDR1 and CDR2 from the germline V gene are MNHNY and SVGAGI (reference sequence). The chain's CDR3 is CASSWVATGELFF. The CDR3 bases are TGTGCCAGCTCTTGGGTAGCTACCGGGGAGCTGTTTTTT.

V and J are TRBV5-6 and TRBJ2-5, with a tentative D call TRBD2 (6 bases). Germline CDR1 is SGHDT and CDR2 is YYEEEE. V was pared by 4 bases and J by 11 bases, with 24 bases between. The CDR3 covers 15 residues. Here the CDR3 reads CASSGGTRTREGQYF. The CDR3, as DNA: TGTGCCAGCAGCGGGGGGACCAGGACAAGAGAAGGTCAGTACTTC.